Reported below is one T cell receptor beta chain. The record originates from a study of shared clonotypes between healthy human individuals. Terminally differentiated effector memory CD45RA+ cells were left out of the naive CD8 fraction, which was CD45RO-negative and positively selected for CCR7. The method was immunoSEQ multiplex PCR; TCRdb's version includes in-frame clones alone and lacks a portion of them. This sample carries around 1.9 million clones, around 95% of them seen once, and the ten largest clones take around 1.7%. The junction had 14 bases not matched to a gene; V was cut back by 3 bases and J by 5 bases. Germline V lookup: CDR1 SGDLS, CDR2 YYNGEE. CDR3 length: 17 residues.

The chain links TRBV9 to TRBJ2-7, with TRBD2 matching over 10 bases. Source material: naive CD8+ T cells from PBMCs. This clonotype was sampled from a man younger than 35 in good health. Some clones in this sample may be carry-over from other donors' samples. The CDR3: CASSEGPSSGSPHEQYF. In DNA, the CDR3 is TGTGCCAGCAGCGAAGGCCCCTCTAGCGGGAGTCCCCACGAGCAGTACTTC.